One and the same sample provided the 25 T cell receptor beta chains below, sequenced in a study of T cells in Graves' hyperthyroidism and ophthalmopathy. TCR beta CDR3 sequences were amplified from RNA transcripts. The TCR CDR3 first-round RT-PCR relied on the HTBI primer set. TCRdb re-derived calls from the multiplex PCR reads in MiXCR, one entry per CDR3 protein. The data hold 600,000 to 650,000 distinct CDR3 sequences, with around 20% observed a single time. The material sequenced was blood. All receptors derive from a man aged 30-40 years with Graves' ophthalmopathy.

This rearrangement joins TRBV7-9 to TRBJ2-5; 13 bases map to TRBD2. Germline-derived CDR1 and CDR2 are SEHNR and FQNEAQ (reference sequence). V was pared by 3 bases and J by 3 bases, with 4 bases of the junction left unmatched. The CDR3 is 16 amino acids. CDR3 residues: CASSFPGLAGEETQYF. CDR3 nucleotide sequence: TGTGCCAGCAGCTTCCCCGGACTAGCGGGAGAAGAGACCCAGTACTTC.

The table lists this clonotype with a few counts. The junction and the germline gene differ at one end; a read error may be behind it. The rearrangement joins TRBV29-1 to TRBJ2-7; TRBD2 matches at 11 bases. The V gene's germline CDR1 is SQVTM and CDR2 ANQGSEA. There are 15 residues in the CDR3. CDR3 DNA: TGCAGTGTTGAAGGAGTATTAGCGGGAGGGTACGAGCAGTACTTC. This codes for CSVEGVLAGGYEQYF.

The gene calls are TRBV7-9 and TRBJ1-2, with D possibly being TRBD1 (6 bases). The V gene's germline CDR1 is SEHNR and CDR2 FQNEAQ (reference sequence). V was trimmed by 0 bases and J by 5 bases, leaving 13 bases between them. The CDR3 runs 15 residues. The CDR3 DNA sequence: TGTGCCAGCAGCTTAGCAACGACAGGACCTTATGGCTACACCTTC. Translating it yields CASSLATTGPYGYTF. Together with reference TRBV7-9 and TRBJ1-2, the CDR3 gives the full variable domain: DTGVSQNPRHKITKRGQNVTFRCDPISEHNRLYWYRQTLGQGPEFLTYFQNEAQLEKSRLLSDRFSAERPKGSFSTLEIQRTEQGDSAMYLCASSLATTGPYGYTFGSGTRLTVV.

This clonotype was detected only a few times. This chain links TRBV2 with TRBJ2-1; D is unclear. The V and J ends lost 6 bases and 0 bases respectively, with 12 bases between them. Germline-derived CDR1 and CDR2 are SNHLY and FYNNEI. This CDR3 region has 15 residues. CDR3 nucleotides: TGTGCCAGCAGGGACCCCCGGAGCTCCTACAATGAGCAGTTCTTC. Protein product: CASRDPRSSYNEQFF.

V is TRBV12-3 or TRBV12-4 and J is TRBJ2-6, with D hard to call. Trimming stripped 3 bases from V and 5 bases from J, with 5 bases between. CDR3 size: 13 residues. In DNA form, the CDR3 reads TGTGCCAGCAGTTTCCGGAGGGCCAACGTCCTGACTTTC. This gives the protein CASSFRRANVLTF.

This clonotype was seen ten or more times. The rearrangement links TRBV12-3 or TRBV12-4 to TRBJ1-1; D gene uncertain. V lost 10 bases and J lost 0, with 12 bases in between. The CDR3 sequence is 13 residues long. The CDR3 region is CATLYGMNTEAFF. Written as DNA, the CDR3 is TGTGCCACCCTCTACGGGATGAACACTGAAGCTTTCTTT.

This chain uses TRBV27 with TRBJ2-2; the match to TRBD2 covers 9 bases. The CDR3 contains 17 residues. The germline CDR1 and CDR2 sequences are MNHEY and SMNVEV (reference sequence). With V trimmed by 8 bases and J by 1 base, 11 bases remained unmatched. CDR3 sequence reads: CASAWAGGAMNTGELFF. The CDR3, as DNA: TGTGCCAGCGCCTGGGCGGGAGGGGCGATGAACACCGGGGAGCTGTTTTTT.

This clonotype was detected ten times or more. The chain joins TRBV28 to TRBJ2-1; 12 positions agree with TRBD2. The CDR3 is 14 amino acids. Germline V gene lookup returns CDR1 MDHEN and CDR2 SYDVKM. Trimming cost V 6 bases and J 11 bases; bases outside gene matches: 8. The CDR3, as DNA: TGTGCCAGCAGACTTCCGACTAGCGGGAGTAAGCAGTTCTTC. Translation: CASRLPTSGSKQFF.

V is TRBV29-1 and J is TRBJ2-5; TRBD1 might be the D (6 bases). In germline, CDR1 is SQVTM, CDR2 ANQGSEA. The CDR3 length is 13 residues. V was trimmed by 3 bases and J by 9 bases, leaving 17 bases between them. This CDR3 reads CSVEVRNQGSQYF. In DNA form, the CDR3 reads TGCAGCGTTGAGGTCCGGAACCAGGGGTCCCAGTACTTC.

The chain links TRBV6-1 to TRBJ2-1; 7 bases line up with TRBD2. The CDR3 spans 16 residues. The V gene end was trimmed by 6 bases and the J gene end by 0 bases; junction bases not matched to a gene: 8. In germline, CDR1 is MNHNS, CDR2 SASEGT. The CDR3 nucleotides are TGTGCCAGCAGGGGGGGAGGGCCTAGCTCCTACAATGAGCAGTTCTTC. It encodes CASRGGGPSSYNEQFF.

The chain uses TRBV7-2 and TRBJ1-6; D ambiguous. Germline CDR1 SGHTA, CDR2 FQGNSA. The CDR3 length is 17 residues. V was trimmed by 0 bases and J by 10 bases, leaving 19 bases between them. The CDR3 DNA reads TGTGCCAGCAGCTTAGCGGTTCCTACAGTCTGGGGATCACCCCTCCACTTT. It translates to CASSLAVPTVWGSPLHF. The whole variable domain, filled in from reference TRBV7-2 and TRBJ1-6, reads GAGVSQSPSNKVTEKGKDVELRCDPISGHTALYWYRQSLGQGLEFLIYFQGNSAPDKSGLPSDRFSAERTGGSVSTLTIQRTQQEDSAVYLCASSLAVPTVWGSPLHFGNGTRLTVT.

This clonotype has a count of ten or more. The V gene is TRBV2, the J gene TRBJ1-5; D is uncertain. The ends were cut back, 3 bases at V and 7 bases at J, with 13 bases in the middle. Germline CDR1 is SNHLY and CDR2 is FYNNEI. There are 14 residues in the CDR3. CDR3 coding DNA: TGTGCCAGCAGTGAGAGGCAGGAGGGCCAGCCCCAGCATTTT. Translating gives CASSERQEGQPQHF.

This clonotype was counted between two and nine times. This chain links TRBV5-1 with TRBJ2-5; tentative D call: TRBD2 (6 bases). In germline, CDR1 is SGHRS, CDR2 YFSETQ. V dropped 2 bases and J dropped 2 bases, with 19 bases sitting between them. This CDR3 spans 17 amino acids. In DNA form, the CDR3 reads TGCGCCAGCAGCTTCGGACCGGGGGTCGGGGATCAAGAGACCCAGTACTTC. Protein product: CASSFGPGVGDQETQYF. Looking up the rest from reference TRBV5-1 and TRBJ2-5 gives the full variable domain: KAGVTQTPRYLIKTRGQQVTLSCSPISGHRSVSWYQQTPGQGLQFLFEYFSETQRNKGNFPGRFSGRQFSNSRSEMNVSTLELGDSALYLCASSFGPGVGDQETQYFGPGTRLLVL.

In its sample, this clonotype was seen many times. CDR3 DNA: TGTGCCAGCAGTTCCTGGACTAGCGGGAACACAGATACGCAGTATTTT. Translated, it gives CASSSWTSGNTDTQYF. V and J are TRBV12-3 or TRBV12-4 and TRBJ2-3; 12 bases agree with TRBD2. Trimming at V came to 4 bases and at J to 2 bases, leaving 4 bases not matched to a gene. The CDR3 consists of 16 residues.

The V and J genes are TRBV6-5 and TRBJ1-5, with D maybe TRBD1 (6 bases). Germline loops: CDR1 MNHEY, CDR2 SVGAGI. The CDR3 is made up of 17 amino acids. V lost 4 bases and J 0 bases, leaving 16 bases between the germline ends. Here the CDR3 reads CASSLGRGENSNQPQHF. CDR3 in DNA: TGTGCCAGCAGTTTAGGCAGGGGAGAAAATAGCAATCAGCCCCAGCATTTT.

The sample holds many counts of this clonotype. This chain links TRBV12-3 or TRBV12-4 with TRBJ2-2; D might be TRBD1 or TRBD2, each matching 6 bases. The V end was cut by 6 bases, the J end by 7 bases, with 12 bases between. The CDR3 is 13 residues long. CDR3 region: CASSLGGGGELFF. In nucleotides, the CDR3 is TGTGCCAGCAGCCTCGGGGGCGGCGGGGAGCTGTTTTTT.

This clonotype was seen ten or more times. The V call is TRBV28, the J call TRBJ2-7, with 7 bases that match TRBD1. This CDR3 has 12 residues. The V gene's germline CDR1 is MDHEN and CDR2 SYDVKM. V dropped 6 bases and J dropped 6; count of bases not matched to a gene: 5. The DNA of the CDR3 is TGTGCCAGCAGACTAGGGGGCGGCGAGCAGTACTTC. This sequence encodes CASRLGGGEQYF.

In its sample, this clonotype was seen a few times. V is TRBV11-2 and J is TRBJ2-7; 13 nucleotides agree with TRBD2. Germline CDR1 is SGHAT and CDR2 is FQNNGV. This CDR3 spans 14 amino acids. V lost 6 bases and J lost 7; bases outside the gene matches: 6. CDR3 DNA: TGTGCCAGCAGACTAGCGGGAGGGCCTGGGGAGCAGTACTTC. Its translation is CASRLAGGPGEQYF.

There are many counts of this clonotype. The rearrangement uses TRBV27 and TRBJ1-2; unclear D gene. CDR3 length: 13 residues. Germline loops: CDR1 MNHEY, CDR2 SMNVEV (reference sequence). Trimming left V 2 bases short and J 6 bases short, with 10 bases between. DNA of the CDR3: TGTGCCAGCAGTTTAATGAAGGGCAATGGCTACACCTTC. It codes for CASSLMKGNGYTF.

This clonotype was seen repeatedly, ten times or more. This chain connects TRBV18 to TRBJ1-3; the D gene is possibly TRBD1 (6 bases). This CDR3 spans 16 amino acids. V was trimmed by 0 bases and J by 1 base, leaving 10 bases between them. In germline, CDR1 is KGHSH, CDR2 LQKENI. The CDR3: CASSPPLQGSGNTIYF. CDR3 nucleotides: TGTGCCAGCTCACCACCGCTGCAGGGGTCTGGAAACACCATATATTTT.

The chain has TRBV5-1 and TRBJ2-7, with 9 bases fitting TRBD1. The CDR3 consists of 14 residues. The J segment lost 3 bases and the V segment lost 9 bases, leaving 10 bases of the junction unmatched. From germline, CDR1 is SGHRS and CDR2 YFSETQ. CDR3 in DNA: TGCGCCACCGCGCCTGACAGGGGGGTCTACGAGCAGTACTTC. Translated: CATAPDRGVYEQYF.

Only a few counts were recorded for this clonotype. The chain couples TRBV29-1 to TRBJ2-7; a possible D gene is TRBD1 (6 bases). V dropped 1 base and J dropped 0 bases, with 13 bases sitting between them. Looked up from germline, CDR1 is SQVTM and CDR2 is ANQGSEA. The CDR3 runs 15 residues. CDR3 residues: CSVEVPGTSSYEQYF. CDR3 coding DNA: TGCAGCGTTGAAGTACCGGGGACAAGCTCCTACGAGCAGTACTTC.

The CDR3 coding sequence is TGTGCCAGCAGCTTACAGGGCGGGAGCTCGGATACGCAGTATTTT. Translating it yields CASSLQGGSSDTQYF. This sequence joins TRBV7-9 and TRBJ2-3, with 7 bases fitting TRBD2. Trimming removed 2 bases from V and 6 bases from J; junction bases left unmatched: 8. The CDR3 has 15 amino acids. Germline loops: CDR1 SEHNR, CDR2 FQNEAQ (reference sequence).

This clonotype has at least ten counts. This chain connects TRBV28 to TRBJ2-7, with a weak D call TRBD2 (5 bases). The V end lost 5 bases, the J end lost 1 base, and 18 bases lay between the germline ends. From germline, CDR1 is MDHEN and CDR2 SYDVKM. The length of the CDR3 is 16 residues. The CDR3 spells CASSLRLFEGSYEQYF. The CDR3 bases are TGTGCCAGCAGTCTCAGGCTTTTTGAGGGATCCTACGAGCAGTACTTC.

This clonotype was counted at least ten times. The V gene is TRBV20-1, the J gene TRBJ2-7, with D perhaps matching TRBD1 (5 bases). The CDR3 spans 12 residues. Trimming left V 3 bases short and J 6 bases short, with 12 bases between. Germline V lookup: CDR1 DFQATT, CDR2 SNEGSKA (reference sequence). The CDR3 region has the DNA TGCAGTGCTAGGGGCAGGGATTCCGAGCAGTACTTC. It is translated as CSARGRDSEQYF.